The 4 T cell receptor beta chains presented below share a single source sample, sequenced in a study of blood T cell repertoires in COVID-19. The data were produced by immunoSEQ multiplex PCR, yet TCRdb's version contains in-frame clones alone and is incomplete. This table holds 200,000 to 250,000 clones, around 84% found once. The specimen sequenced was peripheral blood. Receptors originate from a woman of 80 years or more with active or convalescent COVID-19.

This CDR3 is CASSPKPTGRVTGIYGYTF. CDR3 sequence (DNA): TGTGCCAGCTCACCAAAGCCGACAGGGCGGGTCACCGGTATATATGGCTACACCTTC. The chain employs TRBV18 and TRBJ1-2; 7 nucleotides align to TRBD1. Germline CDR1 KGHSH, CDR2 LQKENI. V shed 2 bases and J 5 bases; nucleotides not matched to a gene: 20. This CDR3 spans 19 amino acids.

This clone has only one observation. V and J are TRBV5-1 and TRBJ2-7, with D perhaps TRBD1 (6 bases). Germline-derived CDR1 and CDR2 are SGHRS and YFSETQ. This CDR3 contains 17 residues. V gave up 4 bases and J gave up 3 bases, with 23 bases separating them. CDR3 nucleotides: TGCGCCAGCAGCCCCCTCCCAGCGACAGGCGTGGGCTACGAGCAGTACTTC. Protein product: CASSPLPATGVGYEQYF.

The rearrangement uses TRBV5-1 and TRBJ2-3; 7 bases agree with TRBD2. The CDR3 loop spans 15 amino acids. The V gene's germline CDR1 is SGHRS and CDR2 YFSETQ. V shed 0 bases, J shed 2 bases, and the junction held 3 bases outside the gene matches. The CDR3 DNA reads TGCGCCAGCAGCTTGGGGGGACTATTCACAGATACGCAGTATTTT. Its translation is CASSLGGLFTDTQYF.

This chain's CDR3 is CASKYDRQGGYGYTF. The CDR3 DNA is TGTGCCAGCAAATACGATCGACAGGGGGGCTATGGCTACACCTTC. The V gene is TRBV27, the J gene TRBJ1-2, with 9 bases identical to TRBD1. Germline V gene data show CDR1 as MNHEY and CDR2 as SMNVEV (reference sequence). Trimming removed 7 bases from V and 4 bases from J; junction bases left unmatched: 10. The CDR3 runs 15 residues.